This T cell receptor beta chain was retrieved from a study of blood T cell repertoires in COVID-19. CDR3 size: 13 residues. The table came from immunoSEQ multiplex PCR; TCRdb's copy has only in-frame clones and leaves some out. Among 100,000 to 150,000 clones listed, around 89% were seen once. This clonotype was sampled from a man aged 50-59 years with active or convalescent COVID-19. Sequenced input: peripheral blood. This chain links TRBV21-1 with TRBJ1-2. TRBV21-1 is noted as a pseudogene. DNA of the CDR3: TGTGCCAGCAGCGCCGAACGGGACTCTGGCTACACCTTC. It translates to CASSAERDSGYTF.